This record covers a single T cell receptor (beta chain). The data derive from a study of blood T cell repertoires in COVID-19. TCRdb's copy holds only in-frame clones and misses some; the assay was immunoSEQ multiplex PCR. The sample lists about 88,000 clones, nearly 90% seen once, with 2.9% in the top ten. The sequence came from a woman of 80 years or more with acute or convalescent COVID-19. Input material: peripheral blood.

CDR3 amino acids: CASSELTGVPNNEQFF. For the CDR3, the DNA is TGTGCCAGCAGCGAATTGACAGGGGTTCCCAACAATGAGCAGTTCTTC. The chain carries TRBV3-1 (or the pseudogene TRBV3-2) and TRBJ2-1; 8 positions match TRBD1. CDR3 length equals 16 residues. From germline, CDR1 is LGHDT and CDR2 YNNKEL (reference sequence). Trimming at V came to 5 bases and at J to 5 bases, leaving 11 bases not matched to a gene.